Listed here is a single TCR beta chain. This clone was counted a single time. There is no known antigen for this receptor. Per-base qualities were not stored, and no clone one base away is much larger. TCRbeta CDR3 regions were amplified from genomic DNA using the immunoSEQ Assay, a bias-controlled multiplex PCR. The published analysis was carried out like this. The number of nucleated cells in each sample was estimated from the amplification of reference gene primers within the assay. To quantify the absolute abundance of each unique TCRbeta CDR3 rearrangement, sequence reads were collapsed and filtered. For each sample, productive Simpson clonality was calculated as the square root of Simpson's diversity index across productive rearrangements. TCRdb took this table from immuneACCESS and kept in-frame rearrangements with V and J called. Such tables lack part of the clones; where checked against another copy, unresolved V genes explain under half of the gap, and the rest is unexplained. V and J calls plus clone size are reproduced from that table; the DNA served to infer D and trimming. The sample table shows about 230,000 clones, and around nine tenths are seen once. 9.5% to 15% of the sample comes from the top ten.

This specimen comes from a study of blood T cell repertoires in COVID-19 (dated by TCRdb to about 2020). With respect to the entire study: Collaborator samples came from the United States, Italy and Spain and covered acute and convalescent phases of COVID-19. The repertoires were released in a freely available public database intended as a resource for research on the immune response to SARS-CoV-2. The sample metadata nearly always contained a de-identified subject ID, COVID-19 status, age in years and sex. Subjects who had been exposed to COVID-19, were actively infected with it, or had recovered from it provided the deeply sampled blood TCRbeta repertoires that made up the dataset. HLA class I and class II types, where available, came from metadata supplied by the sample provider rather than from assay-based typing. The material from the prospective study consisted of cDNA or gDNA derived from T cells, B-cell-depleted T cells, or PBMCs. The samples were drawn from two sources: the first 160 participants of the ongoing ImmuneRACE study, and 1,254 subjects contributed by 6 global collaborators.

The germline V gene gives CDR1 as SGHTA and CDR2 as FQGNSA. The CDR3 spans 16 residues, from the cysteine through the phenylalanine. CDR3 DNA only is kept here, 48 bases in frame from base 1. V is trimmed back by 5 bases and J by 6 bases, and the junction contains 10 bases that no gene match accounts for. A second Seattle source provided samples from volunteer blood donors who had recovered from COVID-19. Collaborating institutions collected whole blood in K2EDTA tubes following their own protocols. Collaborator samples were shipped for TCRbeta analysis as frozen whole blood, isolated PBMCs, or DNA extracted from either sample type. Results the study describes overall, beyond this receptor: The quantity of clinical and demographic metadata differed by source and by participant and was supplied without curation.

The specimen sequenced was peripheral blood. The V and J genes are TRBV7-2 and TRBJ1-5, with 10 junctional bases fitting TRBD1. The source of this sequence is a woman younger than 35 who had recovered from COVID-19. The nucleotide sequence reads TGTGCCAGCAGCCCACGGGACAGGGGAGCTACTCAGCCCCAGCATTTT. This is translated as CASSPRDRGATQPQHF.